This paragraph reports one T cell receptor beta chain. Its antigen is not known. This entry belongs to a study of T cells in lung cancer brain metastases. General observations from the study: Brain metastasis T cell infiltration was not adjusted for preoperative corticosteroid effects. Most clones were lesion-specific, with limited overlap between paired lesions (Morisita approximately 0.24).

Libraries were prepared by immunoSEQ multiplex PCR; TCRdb keeps only in-frame clonotypes and omits some of them. The sample carries roughly 4,500 clones, more than 70% recorded once. This receptor was identified in a woman aged 45-60 years with non-small cell lung cancer. Sequences were obtained from tumor tissue from the primary lung tumor.

The CDR3 nucleotides read TGTGCCAGCAGCCGGATGTTACAAGAGACCCAGTACTTC. Its translation: CASSRMLQETQYF. This chain links TRBV7-3 with TRBJ2-5; D ambiguous. CDR3 length: 13 amino acids. CDR1 SGHTA and CDR2 FQGTGA come from the germline V gene. Trimming left V 5 bases short and J 2 bases short, with 9 bases between.